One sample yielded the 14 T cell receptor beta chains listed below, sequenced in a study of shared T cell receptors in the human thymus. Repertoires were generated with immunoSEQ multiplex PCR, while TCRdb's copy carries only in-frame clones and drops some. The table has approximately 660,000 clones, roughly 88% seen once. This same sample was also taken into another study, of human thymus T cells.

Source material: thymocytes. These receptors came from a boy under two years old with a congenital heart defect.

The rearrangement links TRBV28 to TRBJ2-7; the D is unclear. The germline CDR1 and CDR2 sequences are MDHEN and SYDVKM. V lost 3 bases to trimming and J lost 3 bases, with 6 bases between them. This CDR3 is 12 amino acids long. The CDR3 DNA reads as TGTGCCAGCAGTTTGGAGCTCTACGAGCAGTACTTC. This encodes CASSLELYEQYF.

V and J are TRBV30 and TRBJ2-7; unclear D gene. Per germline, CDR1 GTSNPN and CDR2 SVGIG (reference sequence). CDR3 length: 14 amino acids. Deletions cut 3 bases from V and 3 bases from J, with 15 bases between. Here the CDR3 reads CAWRIPATGYEQYF. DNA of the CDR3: TGTGCCTGGAGGATCCCGGCCACGGGCTACGAGCAGTACTTC.

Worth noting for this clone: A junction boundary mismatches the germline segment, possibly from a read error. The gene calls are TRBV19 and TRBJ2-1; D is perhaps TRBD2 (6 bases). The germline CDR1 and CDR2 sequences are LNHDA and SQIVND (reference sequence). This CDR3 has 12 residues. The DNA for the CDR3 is TGTGTCAGTAGTGGGGGGTCCGGTGAGCAGTTCTTC. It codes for CVSSGGSGEQFF.

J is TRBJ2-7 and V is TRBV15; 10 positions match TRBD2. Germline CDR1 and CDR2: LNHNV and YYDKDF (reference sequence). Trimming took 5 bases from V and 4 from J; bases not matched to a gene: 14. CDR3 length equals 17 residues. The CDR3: CATSGPETSGSPYEQYF. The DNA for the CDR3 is TGTGCCACCAGCGGCCCCGAGACTAGCGGGTCCCCTTACGAGCAGTACTTC.

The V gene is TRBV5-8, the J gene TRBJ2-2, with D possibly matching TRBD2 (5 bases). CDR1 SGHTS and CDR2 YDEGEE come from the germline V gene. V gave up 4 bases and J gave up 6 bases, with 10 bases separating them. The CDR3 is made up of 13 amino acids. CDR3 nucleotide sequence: TGTGCCAGCAGCATAGCGACCCCCGGGGAGCTGTTTTTT. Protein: CASSIATPGELFF.

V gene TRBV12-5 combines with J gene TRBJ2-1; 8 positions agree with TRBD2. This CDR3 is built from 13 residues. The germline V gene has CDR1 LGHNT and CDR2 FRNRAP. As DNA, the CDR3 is TGTGCCTCGAAGCGGGAGTGGTGCAATGAGCAGTTCTTC. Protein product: CASKREWCNEQFF.

The CDR3 sequence: CASSIRRSGPQYF. DNA for the CDR3: TGTGCCAGCAGTATACGGCGCAGCGGACCCCAGTACTTC. The rearrangement uses TRBV28 and TRBJ2-7; tentative D call: TRBD2 (5 bases). Germline lookup yields CDR1 MDHEN and CDR2 SYDVKM. V lost 5 bases and J 10 bases, leaving 18 bases between the germline ends. This CDR3 has 13 amino acids.

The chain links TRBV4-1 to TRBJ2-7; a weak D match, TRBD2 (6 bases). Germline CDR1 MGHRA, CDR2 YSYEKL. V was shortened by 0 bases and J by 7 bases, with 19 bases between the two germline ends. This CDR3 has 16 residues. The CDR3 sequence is CASSQDLGSGPGEQYF. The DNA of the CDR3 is TGCGCCAGCAGCCAAGATCTGGGTAGCGGACCGGGAGAGCAGTACTTC.

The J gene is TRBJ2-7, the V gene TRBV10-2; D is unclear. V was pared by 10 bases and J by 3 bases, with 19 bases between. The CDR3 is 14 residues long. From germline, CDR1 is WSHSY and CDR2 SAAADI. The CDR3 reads CATGAVPRFYEQYF. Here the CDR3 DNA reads TGCGCCACCGGAGCCGTACCAAGATTCTACGAGCAGTACTTC.

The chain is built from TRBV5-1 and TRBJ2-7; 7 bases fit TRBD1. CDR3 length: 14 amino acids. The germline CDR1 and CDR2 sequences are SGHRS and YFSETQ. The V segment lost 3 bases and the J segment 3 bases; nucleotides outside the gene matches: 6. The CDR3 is CASSWRQGDYEQYF. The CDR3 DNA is TGCGCCAGCAGCTGGCGGCAGGGGGACTACGAGCAGTACTTC.

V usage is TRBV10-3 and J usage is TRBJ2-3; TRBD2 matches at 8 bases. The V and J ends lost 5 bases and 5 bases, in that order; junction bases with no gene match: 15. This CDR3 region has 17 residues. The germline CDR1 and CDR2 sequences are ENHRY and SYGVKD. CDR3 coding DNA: TGTGCCATCAGTCGGGGGGGGAGCCCGAGGCTAGGAGATACGCAGTATTTT. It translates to CAISRGGSPRLGDTQYF.

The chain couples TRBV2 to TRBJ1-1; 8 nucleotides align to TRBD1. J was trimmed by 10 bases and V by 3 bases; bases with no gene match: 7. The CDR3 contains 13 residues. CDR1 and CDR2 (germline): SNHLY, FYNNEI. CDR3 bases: TGTGCCAGCAGTGAGGCCCAGGGGGCGAGAGCTTTCTTT. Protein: CASSEAQGARAFF. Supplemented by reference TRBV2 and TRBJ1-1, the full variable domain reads EPEVTQTPSHQVTQMGQEVILRCVPISNHLYFYWYRQILGQKVEFLVSFYNNEISEKSEIFDDQFSVERPDGSNFTLKIRSTKLEDSAMYFCASSEAQGARAFFGQGTRLTVV.

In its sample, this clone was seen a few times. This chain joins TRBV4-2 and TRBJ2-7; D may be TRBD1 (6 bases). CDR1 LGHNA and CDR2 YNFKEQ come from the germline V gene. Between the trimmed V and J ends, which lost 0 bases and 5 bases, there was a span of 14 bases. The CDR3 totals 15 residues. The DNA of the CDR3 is TGTGCCAGCAGCCAAGATGCAGGGGCCCTCAACGAGCAGTACTTC. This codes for CASSQDAGALNEQYF.

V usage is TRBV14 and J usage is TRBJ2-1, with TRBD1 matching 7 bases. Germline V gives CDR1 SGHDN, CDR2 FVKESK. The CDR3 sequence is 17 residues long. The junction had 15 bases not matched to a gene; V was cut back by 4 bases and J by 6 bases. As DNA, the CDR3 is TGTGCCAGCAGCCCGAGGGTGGGGACAGAGGTTTTCAATGAGCAGTTCTTC. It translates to CASSPRVGTEVFNEQFF.